This T cell receptor (beta chain) came from a study of blood T cell repertoires in COVID-19. Study background: COVID-19 samples, acute and convalescent, were from the United States, Italy and Spain. The analysed material was cDNA or gDNA that came from T cells, B-cell-depleted T cells, or PBMCs.

This CDR3 is 14 amino acids long. The V gene's germline CDR1 is GTSNPN and CDR2 SVGIG (reference sequence). Trimming took 3 bases from V and 1 from J, leaving 10 bases between them. Original analysis: From reference gene primer amplification, estimates of nucleated cell counts were derived. The assay was immunoSEQ multiplex PCR, and TCRdb's table has in-frame clones only and misses some. V, J and clone size were drawn from that table, and D and trimming were deduced from the DNA. The sample shows 70,000 to 95,000 clones, roughly 90% of them seen only once. Seattle cases were enrolled at active infection and followed longitudinally. Only one count was recorded for this clone.

The chain links TRBV30 to TRBJ1-5; perhaps TRBD1 as D (5 bases). This TCR came from a man in his forties or fifties with COVID-19, enrolled during active disease. Sequences were obtained from peripheral blood. In DNA, the CDR3 is TGTGCCTGGAGGCTCGGGGGGAGCAATCAGCCCCAGCATTTT. Translation gives CAWRLGGSNQPQHF.